These T cell receptor beta chains were read from a single sample in a study of blood T cell repertoires in COVID-19. Profiled with immunoSEQ multiplex PCR; TCRdb holds only in-frame clones, not every one. Here the sample spans hundreds of thousands of clones, 87% being singletons. Sequenced sample: peripheral blood. The receptors come from a woman in her fifties or sixties who had recovered from COVID-19. CDR3s include the opening cysteine and the closing phenylalanine or tryptophan. The order of the fields is CDR3 protein, CDR3 DNA, V gene, D gene, J gene, clone size. D genes are given only for firm matches. Part of the rows lack a size; the others show once, few, many or a class for expanded clones.

CDR3 protein: CASREAGGAFSEAFF; CDR3 DNA: TGCGCCAGCAGGGAGGCTGGGGGGGCTTTTTCTGAAGCTTTCTTT; V gene: TRBV10-2; D gene: NA; J gene: TRBJ1-1; clone size: NA
CDR3 protein: CASSPDNQPQHF; CDR3 DNA: TGTGCCAGCAGTCCAGATAATCAGCCCCAGCATTTT; V gene: TRBV28; D gene: NA; J gene: TRBJ1-5; clone size: NA
CDR3 protein: CASSPLPGTSDGKTQYF; CDR3 DNA: TGTGCCAGCAGTCCCCTCCCCGGGACTAGCGACGGAAAGACCCAGTACTTC; V gene: TRBV6-2/TRBV6-3; D gene: TRBD2; J gene: TRBJ2-5; clone size: NA
CDR3 protein: CSVEDPSGTLNEQFF; CDR3 DNA: TGCAGCGTTGAAGATCCTAGCGGGACACTCAATGAGCAGTTCTTC; V gene: TRBV29-1; D gene: TRBD2; J gene: TRBJ2-1; clone size: once
CDR3 protein: CASSSGTSGNYNEQFF; CDR3 DNA: TGCGCCAGCAGCTCTGGGACTAGCGGGAACTACAATGAGCAGTTCTTC; V gene: TRBV5-1; D gene: TRBD2; J gene: TRBJ2-1; clone size: NA
CDR3 protein: CATTSETYEQYF; CDR3 DNA: TGTGCCACCACTAGCGAAACCTACGAGCAGTACTTC; V gene: TRBV27; D gene: TRBD2; J gene: TRBJ2-7; clone size: NA
CDR3 protein: CASSRRQGDQPQHF; CDR3 DNA: TGTGCCAGCAGTCGACGACAGGGGGATCAGCCCCAGCATTTT; V gene: TRBV6-6; D gene: TRBD1; J gene: TRBJ1-5; clone size: NA
CDR3 protein: CASSYSGQWTF; CDR3 DNA: TGTGCCAGCAGTTACAGCGGACAGTGGACCTTC; V gene: TRBV6-5; D gene: NA; J gene: TRBJ2-7; clone size: NA
CDR3 protein: CASSKGGQETQYF; CDR3 DNA: TGTGCCAGTAGTAAGGGGGGGCAAGAGACCCAGTACTTC; V gene: TRBV19; D gene: NA; J gene: TRBJ2-5; clone size: NA
CDR3 protein: CASSVDTGTRTEAFF; CDR3 DNA: TGCGCCAGCAGCGTCGACACAGGGACGAGGACTGAAGCTTTCTTT; V gene: TRBV5-1; D gene: NA; J gene: TRBJ1-1; clone size: NA
CDR3 protein: CAWSLSTALGYTF; CDR3 DNA: TGTGCCTGGAGTCTTTCTACAGCCCTAGGCTACACCTTC; V gene: TRBV30; D gene: NA; J gene: TRBJ1-2; clone size: NA
CDR3 protein: CASSLVDEKLFF; CDR3 DNA: TGTGCCAGCAGTTTAGTAGATGAAAAACTGTTTTTT; V gene: TRBV28; D gene: NA; J gene: TRBJ1-4; clone size: NA
CDR3 protein: CASSPTENYGYTF; CDR3 DNA: TGTGCCAGCAGCCCTACAGAGAACTATGGCTACACCTTC; V gene: TRBV9; D gene: NA; J gene: TRBJ1-2; clone size: NA
CDR3 protein: CASGTRGTEAFF; CDR3 DNA: TGTGCCAGCGGGACCCGGGGGACTGAAGCTTTCTTT; V gene: TRBV9; D gene: NA; J gene: TRBJ1-1; clone size: once
CDR3 protein: CATKDRVLDYGYTF; CDR3 DNA: TGTGCCACCAAAGACAGGGTGCTTGACTATGGCTACACCTTC; V gene: TRBV10-3; D gene: TRBD1; J gene: TRBJ1-2; clone size: NA
CDR3 protein: CASSSRTSGSPSSYNEQFF; CDR3 DNA: TGTGCCAGCAGCTCCCGGACTAGCGGGAGTCCCAGCTCCTACAATGAGCAGTTCTTC; V gene: TRBV14; D gene: TRBD2; J gene: TRBJ2-1; clone size: NA
CDR3 protein: CASRTGTGGRDEQFF; CDR3 DNA: TGTGCCAGCAGGACCGGGACAGGGGGCAGGGATGAGCAGTTCTTC; V gene: TRBV6-5; D gene: TRBD1; J gene: TRBJ2-1; clone size: NA
CDR3 protein: CAWSIPGSGNTIYF; CDR3 DNA: TGTGCCTGGAGTATCCCCGGGTCTGGAAACACCATATATTTT; V gene: TRBV30; D gene: NA; J gene: TRBJ1-3; clone size: NA
CDR3 protein: CASSYARNEQFF; CDR3 DNA: TGTGCCAGCAGTTACGCGCGGAATGAGCAGTTCTTC; V gene: TRBV6-2/TRBV6-3; D gene: NA; J gene: TRBJ2-1; clone size: few
CDR3 protein: CASSIRGDYTEAFF; CDR3 DNA: TGTGCCAGCAGCATCAGGGGCGACTACACTGAAGCTTTCTTT; V gene: TRBV28; D gene: NA; J gene: TRBJ1-1; clone size: once
CDR3 protein: CASRQGRAGELFF; CDR3 DNA: TGTGCCAGTAGACAGGGGCGCGCCGGGGAGCTGTTTTTT; V gene: TRBV25-1; D gene: TRBD1; J gene: TRBJ2-2; clone size: NA
CDR3 protein: CATGTGGGETQYF; CDR3 DNA: TGTGCCACCGGGACAGGGGGCGGGGAGACCCAGTACTTC; V gene: TRBV15; D gene: TRBD1; J gene: TRBJ2-5; clone size: NA
CDR3 protein: CASSQVRTGIYNEQFF; CDR3 DNA: TGCGCCAGCAGCCAAGTGAGGACAGGGATTTACAATGAGCAGTTCTTC; V gene: TRBV4-3; D gene: TRBD1; J gene: TRBJ2-1; clone size: NA
CDR3 protein: CASSPTGDAGYTF; CDR3 DNA: TGTGCCAGTAGTCCAACAGGGGATGCTGGCTACACCTTC; V gene: TRBV19; D gene: TRBD1; J gene: TRBJ1-2; clone size: NA